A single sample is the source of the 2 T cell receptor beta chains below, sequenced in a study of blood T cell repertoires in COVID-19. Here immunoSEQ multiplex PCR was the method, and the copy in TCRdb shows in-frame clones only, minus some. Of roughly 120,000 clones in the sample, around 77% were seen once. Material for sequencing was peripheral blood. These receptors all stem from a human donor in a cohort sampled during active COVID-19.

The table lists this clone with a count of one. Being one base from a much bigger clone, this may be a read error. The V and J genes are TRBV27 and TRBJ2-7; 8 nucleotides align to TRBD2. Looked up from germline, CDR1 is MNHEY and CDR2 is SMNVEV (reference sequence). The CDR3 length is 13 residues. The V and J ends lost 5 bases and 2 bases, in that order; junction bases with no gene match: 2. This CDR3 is CASSPGLAYEQYF. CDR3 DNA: TGTGCCAGCAGTCCGGGACTAGCCTACGAGCAGTACTTC.

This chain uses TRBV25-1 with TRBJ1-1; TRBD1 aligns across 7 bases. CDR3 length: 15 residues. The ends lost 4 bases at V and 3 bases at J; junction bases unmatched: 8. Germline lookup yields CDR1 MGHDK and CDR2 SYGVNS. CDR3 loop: CASSGRRGRDTEAFF. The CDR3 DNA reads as TGTGCCAGCAGTGGGAGGAGGGGGCGGGACACTGAAGCTTTCTTT.